This T cell receptor (beta chain) was observed in a study of tumor-infiltrating lymphocytes in oesophageal squamous cell carcinoma (dated by TCRdb to 2016 to 2018). As regards this clonotype: Its antigen is not yet known. The CDR3 ends on some other residue instead of the conserved phenylalanine or tryptophan, so this is likely a read error. Because the CDR3's place on the DNA is in doubt, the DNA is left out and the CDR3 is given as listed by TCRdb.

The CDR3 region is 15 residues in length, termini included. The germline V gene supplies CDR1 SGHTA and CDR2 FQGTGA. The library relied on PCR. TCRdb names Illumina HiSeq 2000 as the instrument used. TCRdb's own reprocessing of the public reads used fastp at Q25 and MiXCR and kept productive beta chains. Each record represents a unique CDR3 protein, reported with the most common genes and DNA among its rows. This sample is represented by 3,000 to 4,000 distinct CDR3 sequences; 11% to 15% of them were singletons. Of the sample, 19% is held by the ten largest clones. The sample comprised esophageal tumor tissue. The rearrangement combines TRBV7-3 with TRBJ2-5; the table's D call TRBD1 went unverified against the DNA. This sequence was found in a male donor with esophageal squamous cell carcinoma. The CDR3 here reads CASSVDRVLWLHLRA.